This is a list of T cell receptor beta chains from one sample in a study of beta chain features in type 1 diabetes. Profiling relied on immunoSEQ multiplex PCR, and the TCRdb table lists in-frame clones only, not all of them. The sample holds around 130,000 clones, over 15% seen once. Sequencing was done on a sample of central memory CD4+ T cells from blood. These receptors were obtained from a man in his thirties or forties with type 1 diabetes. Both conserved end residues are part of each CDR3. Each record gives: J gene, clone size, D gene, V gene, CDR3 DNA, CDR3 protein. A D gene is named only where the DNA matches it firmly. Clone size is shown for a subset of rows, as once, few, many or a class of expanded clone.

J gene: TRBJ1-1; clone size: -; D gene: TRBD1; V gene: TRBV7-2; CDR3 DNA: TGTGCCAGCAGCTTCGCACAGGGGGTCACTGAAGCTTTCTTT; CDR3 protein: CASSFAQGVTEAFF
J gene: TRBJ1-3; clone size: -; D gene: -; V gene: TRBV6-5; CDR3 DNA: TGTGCCAGCAGTCCCAGGGCGAGCTCTGGAAACACCATATATTTT; CDR3 protein: CASSPRASSGNTIYF
J gene: TRBJ1-2; clone size: -; D gene: -; V gene: TRBV11-2; CDR3 DNA: TGTGCCAGCAGCCAGAGAGGTGGCTACACCTTC; CDR3 protein: CASSQRGGYTF
J gene: TRBJ2-5; clone size: few; D gene: TRBD1; V gene: TRBV18; CDR3 DNA: TGTGCCAGCTCCCGGACAGGGTTGGAGACCCAGTACTTC; CDR3 protein: CASSRTGLETQYF
J gene: TRBJ1-5; clone size: -; D gene: -; V gene: TRBV7-2; CDR3 DNA: TGTGCCAGCAGCTTAAAGGGGACACCTAGCAATCAGCCCCAGCATTTT; CDR3 protein: CASSLKGTPSNQPQHF
J gene: TRBJ2-5; clone size: few; D gene: -; V gene: TRBV2; CDR3 DNA: TGTGCCAGCCGCCTGAGGGGGGCCTCCCAAGAGACCCAGTACTTC; CDR3 protein: CASRLRGASQETQYF
J gene: TRBJ2-7; clone size: few; D gene: -; V gene: TRBV5-1; CDR3 DNA: TGCGCCAGCAGCTTGGACAGGGAGAACTACGAGCAGTACTTC; CDR3 protein: CASSLDRENYEQYF
J gene: TRBJ2-7; clone size: -; D gene: TRBD1; V gene: TRBV19; CDR3 DNA: TGTGCCAGTGGAAGAGACAGGGAAGAGCAGTACTTC; CDR3 protein: CASGRDREEQYF
J gene: TRBJ2-2; clone size: many; D gene: -; V gene: TRBV13; CDR3 DNA: TGTGCCAGCAGCTTAGCTGGTGGGGAGCTGTTTTTT; CDR3 protein: CASSLAGGELFF
J gene: TRBJ1-1; clone size: -; D gene: TRBD1; V gene: TRBV6-6; CDR3 DNA: TGTGCCAGCAGTCTGGGACAGTTGAACACTGAAGCTTTCTTT; CDR3 protein: CASSLGQLNTEAFF
J gene: TRBJ1-6; clone size: -; D gene: -; V gene: TRBV4-3; CDR3 DNA: TGCGCCAGCAGCCAAGACTATTTATCGACTGGGAATTCACCCCTCCACTTT; CDR3 protein: CASSQDYLSTGNSPLHF
J gene: TRBJ1-2; clone size: few; D gene: -; V gene: TRBV7-9; CDR3 DNA: TGTGCCAGCAGCCCTACTAGAGGGGTCCGGGGCGATTATGGCTACACCTTC; CDR3 protein: CASSPTRGVRGDYGYTF
J gene: TRBJ2-1; clone size: few; D gene: -; V gene: TRBV21-1; CDR3 DNA: TGTGCCAGCAGGGGCACGGGGGGGCGGCAGTACAATGAGCAGTTCTTC; CDR3 protein: CASRGTGGRQYNEQFF
J gene: TRBJ2-7; clone size: -; D gene: TRBD1; V gene: TRBV7-2; CDR3 DNA: TGTGCCAGCAGTATTGACAGGGCCTACGAGCAGTACTTC; CDR3 protein: CASSIDRAYEQYF
J gene: TRBJ1-1; clone size: -; D gene: -; V gene: TRBV18; CDR3 DNA: TGTGCCAGCTCACGACCTCCACCGGACACTGAAGCTTTCTTT; CDR3 protein: CASSRPPPDTEAFF
J gene: TRBJ2-1; clone size: -; D gene: -; V gene: TRBV2; CDR3 DNA: TGTGCCAGCAGTAGGACTGGCCGAGGGAACAATGAGCAGTTCTTC; CDR3 protein: CASSRTGRGNNEQFF
J gene: TRBJ1-1; clone size: -; D gene: -; V gene: TRBV27; CDR3 DNA: TGTGCCAGCGCGGGCTTTGACAGCCGGAACACTGAAGCTTTCTTT; CDR3 protein: CASAGFDSRNTEAFF
J gene: TRBJ1-2; clone size: -; D gene: -; V gene: TRBV27; CDR3 DNA: TGTGCCAGCAGTTTAAAGGCTAACTATGGCTACACCTTC; CDR3 protein: CASSLKANYGYTF
J gene: TRBJ1-3; clone size: few; D gene: -; V gene: TRBV9; CDR3 DNA: TGTGCCAGCAGCGTAGAAGGGGGAAGCTCTGGAAACACCATATATTTT; CDR3 protein: CASSVEGGSSGNTIYF
J gene: TRBJ2-5; clone size: -; D gene: TRBD2; V gene: TRBV15; CDR3 DNA: TGTGCCACCAGCAGAGATACGGGGGGGCAAGAGACCCAGTACTTC; CDR3 protein: CATSRDTGGQETQYF
J gene: TRBJ1-5; clone size: few; D gene: -; V gene: TRBV9; CDR3 DNA: TGTGCCAGCAGTCTTGGGGTGGGGGCGAGTCAGCCCCAGCATTTT; CDR3 protein: CASSLGVGASQPQHF
J gene: TRBJ2-5; clone size: few; D gene: -; V gene: TRBV7-8; CDR3 DNA: TGTGCCAGCAGCTCATACGTCGAGGCCCAGTACTTC; CDR3 protein: CASSSYVEAQYF
J gene: TRBJ2-5; clone size: -; D gene: -; V gene: TRBV7-9; CDR3 DNA: TGTGCCAGCATGCTTCAGTTACAAGAGACCCAGTACTTC; CDR3 protein: CASMLQLQETQYF
J gene: TRBJ2-7; clone size: -; D gene: -; V gene: TRBV7-9; CDR3 DNA: TGTGCCAGCAGCCCTAAGGTCAGGATCTCCTACGAGCAGTACTTC; CDR3 protein: CASSPKVRISYEQYF
J gene: TRBJ1-1; clone size: -; D gene: TRBD1; V gene: TRBV6-5; CDR3 DNA: TGTGCCAGCAGCCAGAGACAGGGGGCGCGCACTGAAGCTTTCTTT; CDR3 protein: CASSQRQGARTEAFF
J gene: TRBJ2-3; clone size: -; D gene: -; V gene: TRBV6-1; CDR3 DNA: TGTGCCAGCAGTGCGTACGGGACAGATACGCAGTATTTT; CDR3 protein: CASSAYGTDTQYF
J gene: TRBJ1-2; clone size: few; D gene: -; V gene: TRBV15; CDR3 DNA: TGTGCCACCAGCAGAGATCTAGGGGGCTATGGCTACACCTTC; CDR3 protein: CATSRDLGGYGYTF
J gene: TRBJ2-7; clone size: few; D gene: -; V gene: TRBV29-1; CDR3 DNA: TGCAGCGTTGAAAAGACCTCCTACGAGCAGTACTTC; CDR3 protein: CSVEKTSYEQYF
J gene: TRBJ1-2; clone size: few; D gene: TRBD1; V gene: TRBV29-1; CDR3 DNA: TGCAGCGTGGGAGGACAGGGCAACTATGGCTACACCTTC; CDR3 protein: CSVGGQGNYGYTF
J gene: TRBJ2-5; clone size: -; D gene: -; V gene: TRBV7-3; CDR3 DNA: TGTGCCAGCAGCAAAGACTCCAGTCAGACCCAGTACTTC; CDR3 protein: CASSKDSSQTQYF
J gene: TRBJ1-5; clone size: -; D gene: TRBD1; V gene: TRBV15; CDR3 DNA: TGTGCCACCAGCAGTGAACGGACAGGGGTTCAGCCCCAGCATTTT; CDR3 protein: CATSSERTGVQPQHF
J gene: TRBJ2-3; clone size: few; D gene: -; V gene: TRBV5-1; CDR3 DNA: TGCGCCAGCAGCTTGGGGCAGAACACAGATACGCAGTATTTT; CDR3 protein: CASSLGQNTDTQYF
J gene: TRBJ1-5; clone size: many; D gene: -; V gene: TRBV15; CDR3 DNA: TGTGCCACCAGCAGAGATGGGGCTGGGCCCCAGCATTTT; CDR3 protein: CATSRDGAGPQHF
J gene: TRBJ1-5; clone size: -; D gene: TRBD1; V gene: TRBV6-5; CDR3 DNA: TGTGCCAGCAGTTCCGGACAGGGGGATCAGCCCCAGCATTTT; CDR3 protein: CASSSGQGDQPQHF
J gene: TRBJ2-7; clone size: -; D gene: TRBD1; V gene: TRBV29-1; CDR3 DNA: TGCAGCGTTGAAGCTGGCAGGGGGCTCAATTACGAGCAGTACTTC; CDR3 protein: CSVEAGRGLNYEQYF
J gene: TRBJ1-6; clone size: few; D gene: -; V gene: TRBV13; CDR3 DNA: TGTGCCAGCAGCCATAACAGGGACACCTATAATTCACCCCTCCACTTT; CDR3 protein: CASSHNRDTYNSPLHF
J gene: TRBJ2-3; clone size: few; D gene: -; V gene: TRBV19; CDR3 DNA: TGTGCCAGTAGTATCTGGGGAGGAGGGCCAGATACGCAGTATTTT; CDR3 protein: CASSIWGGGPDTQYF
J gene: TRBJ2-2; clone size: -; D gene: -; V gene: TRBV14; CDR3 DNA: TGTGCCAGCAGCCAAGAGAGACTAACCGGGGAGCTGTTTTTT; CDR3 protein: CASSQERLTGELFF
J gene: TRBJ2-4; clone size: few; D gene: -; V gene: TRBV7-8; CDR3 DNA: TGTGCCAGCAGCTTAGATTGGGGCAAAAACATTCAGTACTTC; CDR3 protein: CASSLDWGKNIQYF
J gene: TRBJ2-7; clone size: few; D gene: -; V gene: TRBV7-9; CDR3 DNA: TGTGCCAGCAGCTTAGTCCCCCGAGGGGAGCAGTACTTC; CDR3 protein: CASSLVPRGEQYF
J gene: TRBJ2-7; clone size: -; D gene: -; V gene: TRBV30; CDR3 DNA: TGTGCCTCAGGAACCTCCTACGAGCAGTACTTC; CDR3 protein: CASGTSYEQYF
J gene: TRBJ1-5; clone size: -; D gene: -; V gene: TRBV7-3; CDR3 DNA: TGTGCCAGCAGCTTAACGGGTCGGGGCAATCAGCCCCAGCATTTT; CDR3 protein: CASSLTGRGNQPQHF